Shown below are 15 T cell receptor beta chains from a single sample sequenced in a study of beta chain features in type 1 diabetes. Points from the study as a whole: Moderate but significant shortening of TCRB CDR3s was recorded in all four CD4+ subsets from Type 1 diabetes patients.

Since all of the isolated RNA was reverse transcribed, expressed TCRB transcripts were what got sequenced. Assay used: immunoSEQ multiplex PCR; TCRdb lists only in-frame clones, some missing. The table shows 200,000 to 250,000 clones, with around 13% occurring only once. Their target antigens are unknown. The sequenced sample consisted of naive CD4+ T cells from blood. These receptors were collected from a young man with type 1 diabetes.

CDR3 in DNA: TGTGCCAGCTCAGGGGGACACGAAAGCACAGATACGCAGTATTTT. Translation: CASSGGHESTDTQYF. This chain uses TRBV18 with TRBJ2-3; TRBD1 is a possible D gene (6 bases). Germline V gene lookup returns CDR1 KGHSH and CDR2 LQKENI. This CDR3 comprises 15 residues. V lost 5 bases, J lost 0 bases, and 12 bases lay in between.

This clone was counted between two and nine times. The chain has TRBV11-2 and TRBJ2-7; possible D gene TRBD1, 6 bases. The CDR3 sequence is 13 residues long. The V gene's germline CDR1 is SGHAT and CDR2 FQNNGV. The V end lost 3 bases, the J end lost 4 bases, and 10 bases lay between the germline ends. CDR3 protein: CASSFVQGYEQYF. The CDR3 nucleotides are TGTGCCAGCAGCTTCGTACAGGGTTACGAGCAGTACTTC.

This clone was seen a handful of times. Different DNA sequences within this sample yield the same CDR3. The chain combines TRBV5-1 with TRBJ2-3; maybe TRBD1 (6 bases). The CDR3 is 14 amino acids. Germline V lookup: CDR1 SGHRS, CDR2 YFSETQ. The V gene lost 2 bases and the J gene lost 1 base, with 8 bases spanning the gap. The CDR3, as DNA: TGCGCCAGCAGCTTAGGGGGAGGCACAGATACGCAGTATTTT. Its protein product is CASSLGGGTDTQYF.

The V gene is TRBV11-2, the J gene TRBJ2-7; D might be TRBD2 (5 bases). CDR1 is SGHAT, CDR2 FQNNGV, per germline. The CDR3 consists of 14 residues. V lost 0 bases to trimming and J lost 4 bases, with 10 bases between them. The chain's CDR3 is CASSLDGDLYEQYF. DNA of the CDR3: TGTGCCAGCAGCTTAGACGGGGATCTATACGAGCAGTACTTC.

This chain connects TRBV7-6 to TRBJ1-2; TRBD1 aligns across 9 bases. This CDR3 region has 13 residues. Germline values: CDR1 SGHVS, CDR2 FNYEAQ. J lost 8 bases, V lost 6 bases, and 7 bases had no gene match. In nucleotides, the CDR3 is TGTGCCAGCAGTTCGGACAGGGGAAGAGGCTACACCTTC. As protein: CASSSDRGRGYTF.

V gene TRBV7-2 combines with J gene TRBJ1-2; 9 bases are a match to TRBD1. Germline CDR1 reads SGHTA; CDR2 reads FQGNSA. The CDR3 is 16 residues long. V shed 2 bases and J 7 bases; nucleotides not matched to a gene: 11. The CDR3 DNA is TGTGCCAGCAGCTTAAGGACCGCCGGGACAGGGTTTGGCTACACCTTC. This codes for CASSLRTAGTGFGYTF.

The sample holds a few counts of this clone. This chain joins TRBV4-1 and TRBJ2-5; possible D gene TRBD2, 7 bases. CDR1 is MGHRA and CDR2 is YSYEKL in the germline V gene. V dropped 0 bases and J dropped 0 bases, with 14 bases sitting between them. CDR3 length: 17 amino acids. CDR3 DNA sequence: TGCGCCAGCAGCCAAGAGGGGGCAGGGAGGGACCAAGAGACCCAGTACTTC. This encodes CASSQEGAGRDQETQYF.

This clone occurred a few times. This chain uses TRBV2 with TRBJ1-2; 10 bases are shared with TRBD1. The junction had 5 bases not matched to a gene; V was cut back by 6 bases and J by 4 bases. The CDR3 loop spans 14 amino acids. The germline V gene has CDR1 SNHLY and CDR2 FYNNEI. This chain's CDR3 is CASRHGQGVYGYTF. In DNA, the CDR3 is TGTGCCAGCAGACACGGACAGGGGGTCTATGGCTACACCTTC.

This rearrangement joins TRBV30 to TRBJ2-7; 9 nucleotides match TRBD1. Unmatched junction bases numbered 6, after V lost 4 bases and J lost 2 bases. Germline loops: CDR1 GTSNPN, CDR2 SVGIG (reference sequence). The CDR3 length is 14 residues. The DNA for the CDR3 is TGTGCCTGGACCCCGGACAGGGGCCCCTACGAGCAGTACTTC. Amino acid sequence: CAWTPDRGPYEQYF.

This clone showed up just a few times. The chain joins TRBV29-1 to TRBJ2-3; D is unresolved. Germline lookup yields CDR1 SQVTM and CDR2 ANQGSEA. V lost 6 bases to trimming and J lost 4 bases, with 14 bases between them. The CDR3 contains 13 residues. The CDR3 coding sequence is TGCAGCGTGAGCCCCAATGAGGCAGATACGCAGTATTTT. Its translation is CSVSPNEADTQYF.

This rearrangement joins TRBV9 to TRBJ2-2; a possible D gene is TRBD2 (6 bases). V lost 2 bases to trimming and J lost 7 bases, with 12 bases between them. Germline V gene sequence: CDR1 SGDLS, CDR2 YYNGEE. The CDR3 consists of 14 residues. The CDR3 DNA reads TGTGCCAGCAGCGTCGGGACTTTCGACGGGGAGCTGTTTTTT. Residues: CASSVGTFDGELFF.

Only a few counts were recorded for this clone. The rearrangement links TRBV21-1 to TRBJ2-1; the table's D call TRBD2 went unverified against the DNA. TRBV21-1 is termed a pseudogene. The CDR3 is 14 amino acids. CDR3 nucleotide sequence: TGTGCCAGCACCTTCTTGGGGAGGTGGGGCGAGCAGTTCTTC. Translating gives CASTFLGRWGEQFF.

This clone has just a few counts. V usage is TRBV5-1 and J usage is TRBJ2-1; D possibly corresponds to TRBD2 (5 bases). Between the trimmed V and J ends, which lost 6 bases and 5 bases, there was a span of 15 bases. This CDR3 is built from 14 residues. Germline lookup yields CDR1 SGHRS and CDR2 YFSETQ. CDR3 protein: CASTLGSANNEQFF. In DNA, the CDR3 is TGCGCCAGCACCCTGGGTAGCGCGAACAATGAGCAGTTCTTC.

This clone has only a few counts. This chain links TRBV2 with TRBJ1-2; D unclear. Germline V CDR1 and CDR2: SNHLY, FYNNEI. The length of the CDR3 is 15 residues. The ends were cut back, 4 bases at V and 3 bases at J, with 15 bases in the middle. CDR3: CASSVVRTADYGYTF. The CDR3 DNA is TGTGCCAGCAGTGTAGTACGCACCGCGGACTATGGCTACACCTTC.

The table lists this clone with a few counts. This chain joins TRBV7-2 and TRBJ2-5; 7 positions match TRBD1. The CDR3 has 13 amino acids. Germline values: CDR1 SGHTA, CDR2 FQGNSA. The V and J ends lost 4 bases and 5 bases, in that order; junction bases with no gene match: 4. This CDR3 reads CASSSTGAETQYF. CDR3 DNA: TGTGCCAGCAGCTCCACAGGGGCGGAGACCCAGTACTTC.